This T cell receptor (beta chain) was sequenced in a study of cytomegalovirus exposure and HLA in healthy donors. About the research overall: An earlier analysis found some 120 million unique TCR beta sequences from 200 million or so T cells.

The germline V gene has CDR1 MNHEY and CDR2 SVGAGI. V shed 4 bases and J 1 base; nucleotides not matched to a gene: 9. CDR3 size: 16 residues. Study-wide results and limits: Common viral pathogens were later found to be apparently linked to several of the most significant clusters. Within an earlier analysis, most TCR beta V segments proved productive either about 90% or about 30% of the time.

With 60 Vbeta and 13 Jbeta primers, the PCR was carried out. Libraries were prepared by immunoSEQ multiplex PCR; TCRdb keeps only in-frame clonotypes and omits some of them. Among approximately 260,000 clones listed, about nine tenths were seen once. Concerning this clone itself: Its antigen is not known.

The donors comprised healthy bone marrow donors. Material: PBMCs. V is TRBV6-5 and J is TRBJ2-5; 7 nucleotides line up with TRBD2. The TCR originated in a girl aged 2-10 years in good health and CMV-seronegative. In nucleotides, the CDR3 is TGTGCCAGCAGTTTTGTTTCTAGCGGAGTCCAAGAGACCCAGTACTTC. Its translation: CASSFVSSGVQETQYF.